A selection of T cell receptor beta chains follows, all from one sample in a study of technical replicates of blood from a handful of donors. The table came from immunoSEQ multiplex PCR; TCRdb's copy has only in-frame clones and leaves some out. Here the sample spans around 80,000 clones, approximately 94% being singletons. The sequenced sample consisted of T cells isolated from PBMCs. These TCRs come from a human donor in good health. The CDR3 runs from the conserved cysteine through the conserved F or W. Each record gives: V gene, CDR3 protein.

TRBV20-1,CSARDSYEQYF
TRBV7-9,CASSQWGGQETQYF
TRBV6-5,CASSRTGYEQYF
TRBV10-3,CAISDSGQGAWEQYF
TRBV19,CASCPGTGGNQPQHF
TRBV6-5,CASSSGYEQFF
TRBV6-6,CASSYSSQGPYNEQFF
TRBV5-4,CASSRDRTDTQYF
TRBV9,CASSDGAGTHGYTF
TRBV5-1,CASSPGGGTDTQYF
TRBV6-1,CASSEAQDAAFF
TRBV12-5,CASGFQNTIYF
TRBV29-1,CIMGGGPSGEQFF
TRBV4-2,CASSQDPPGGRNTEAFF
TRBV27,CASHWTGINTGELFF
TRBV29-1,CSVVFSGNTIYF
TRBV13,CASSSGLAGGSYEQYF
TRBV6-1,CASSEVLTNEKLFF
TRBV19,CATRDSGSSGGELFF
TRBV7-6,CASSLGGQGFNEQFF
TRBV21-1,CASSKFWYIDTEAFF
TRBV6-1,CASSPNTGGTEAFF